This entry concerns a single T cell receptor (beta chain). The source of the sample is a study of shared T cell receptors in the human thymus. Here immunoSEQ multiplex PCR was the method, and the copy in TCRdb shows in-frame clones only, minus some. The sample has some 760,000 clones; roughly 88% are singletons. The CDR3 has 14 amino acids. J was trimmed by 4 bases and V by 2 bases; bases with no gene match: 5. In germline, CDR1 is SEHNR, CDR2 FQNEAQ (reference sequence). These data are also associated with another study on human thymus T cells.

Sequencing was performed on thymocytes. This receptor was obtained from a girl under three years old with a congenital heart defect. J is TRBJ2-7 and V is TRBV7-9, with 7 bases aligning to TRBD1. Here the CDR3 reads CASSLRGGTYEQYF. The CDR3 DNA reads TGTGCCAGCAGCTTACGAGGGGGCACTTACGAGCAGTACTTC.